A single T cell receptor (beta chain) is shown here with its context. Its antigen is undetermined. Each sample's TCRB immunosequencing used about 0.5 micrograms of biopsy DNA. TCRdb's copy holds only in-frame clones and misses some; the assay was immunoSEQ multiplex PCR. Of some 30,000 clones in the sample, around 80% are singletons; the top ten hold roughly 19%. The entry originates in a study of T cell repertoires in ileal Crohn's disease. Whole-study context: Patients had a median roughly 7.9-year disease duration, and roughly 32% were active smokers. General observations from the study: Compared with CD4 T cells, sorted CD8 cells carried more expanded clones.

The V and J ends lost 5 bases and 3 bases, in that order; junction bases with no gene match: 5. This CDR3 contains 17 residues. The germline V gene has CDR1 MNHEY and CDR2 SMNVEV (reference sequence). Specimen: ileal tissue. The TCR comes from an adult with Crohn's disease. The V call is TRBV27, the J call TRBJ2-6; 12 bases fit TRBD1. This CDR3 is CASSPRDRGRGANVLTF. DNA for the CDR3: TGTGCCAGCAGTCCTCGGGACAGGGGGCGTGGGGCCAACGTCCTGACTTTC.